This is a list of T cell receptor beta chains from one sample in a study of blood T cell repertoires in COVID-19. Profiled with immunoSEQ multiplex PCR; TCRdb holds only in-frame clones, not every one. The repertoire has 110,000 or so clones, more than 80% of them found once; the top ten carry 4.6%. Sample: peripheral blood. The receptor set was obtained from a woman aged 45 to 65 with acute or convalescent COVID-19. Each CDR3 is given with its conserved first and last residue. The D gene is left open where the match is weak. Size is stated for part of the rows, as once, few or many counts, or as a class when the clone is expanded.

size | D | J | V | DNA | CDR3
few | NA | TRBJ1-5 | TRBV15 | TGTGCCACCAGCAGAGAGGTAGGGGTCTCCAATCAGCCCCAGCATTTT | CATSREVGVSNQPQHF
NA | TRBD1 | TRBJ1-2 | TRBV7-8 | TGTGCCAGCAGCTCCTCCGGACAGGGTGCTGGCTACACCTTC | CASSSSGQGAGYTF
once | NA | TRBJ1-6 | TRBV14 | TGTGCCAGCAGCCAAAAGGGGCGGTCACCCCTCCACTTT | CASSQKGRSPLHF
NA | TRBD2 | TRBJ2-7 | TRBV9 | TGTGCCAGCAGCGTAGGCCTAGCGGGCCGGGACGAGCAGTACTTC | CASSVGLAGRDEQYF
NA | NA | TRBJ1-3 | TRBV3-1/TRBV3-2 | TGTGCCAGCAGCCAAGATTCGGGCACAGGGATGGCTGGAAACACCATATATTTT | CASSQDSGTGMAGNTIYF
few | TRBD1 | TRBJ1-3 | TRBV2 | TGTGCCAGCAGTGGACGACAGGGGGGAAACACCATATATTTT | CASSGRQGGNTIYF
NA | TRBD1 | TRBJ2-7 | TRBV18 | TGTGCCAGCTCACCAGGGACAGCCCTTCAAGGATACTACGATGGGCAGTACTTC | CASSPGTALQGYYDGQYF
once | TRBD2 | TRBJ2-2 | TRBV11-2 | TGTGCCAGCAGCCTCCTAGCGGGGGGCGCGAACACCGGGGAGCTGTTTTTT | CASSLLAGGANTGELFF
NA | NA | TRBJ1-1 | TRBV13 | TGTGCCAGCAGCGCTACGTCGGCTGAAGCTTTCTTT | CASSATSAEAFF
NA | TRBD1 | TRBJ1-2 | TRBV3-1/TRBV3-2 | TGTGCCAGCAGCCTATTCTCCGACAGGGGGCAGGGCTACACCTTC | CASSLFSDRGQGYTF
once | NA | TRBJ2-4 | TRBV18 | TGTGCCAGCTCACTTACGACTTCCACAGGCGGAATTCAGTACTTC | CASSLTTSTGGIQYF
NA | TRBD1 | TRBJ1-1 | TRBV7-8 | TGTGCCAGCAGCTCAAGAGGGGGCATTGGGACTGAAGCTTTCTTT | CASSSRGGIGTEAFF
NA | NA | TRBJ1-1 | TRBV3-1/TRBV3-2 | TGTGCCAGCAGTCCCCAGGCTTTAGCTGAAGCTTTCTTT | CASSPQALAEAFF
NA | NA | TRBJ1-1 | TRBV6-5 | TGTGCCAGCAGCCTTCGGGGGAGGGGGTGGACTGAAGCTTTCTTT | CASSLRGRGWTEAFF
NA | NA | TRBJ2-3 | TRBV30 | TGTGCCTGGAGCGGAGACAGCACAGATACGCAGTATTTT | CAWSGDSTDTQYF
NA | TRBD1 | TRBJ2-3 | TRBV7-9 | TGTGCCAGCAGCGACAGGGGCTACAGCACAGATACGCAGTATTTT | CASSDRGYSTDTQYF
NA | NA | TRBJ2-7 | TRBV18 | TGTGCCAGCTCACCAAACCGCGGAGGGGACTACGAGCAGTACTTC | CASSPNRGGDYEQYF
NA | NA | TRBJ1-1 | TRBV3-1/TRBV3-2 | TGTGCCAGCAGCCAAGTAGGAGCGAACACTGAAGCTTTCTTT | CASSQVGANTEAFF
NA | TRBD1 | TRBJ1-2 | TRBV2 | TGTGCCAGCAGTTTACAGGGGCATTCTAACTATGGCTACACCTTC | CASSLQGHSNYGYTF
once | TRBD1 | TRBJ1-2 | TRBV28 | TGTGCCAGCAGTTACAGGGGTGGCTACACCTTC | CASSYRGGYTF
NA | NA | TRBJ2-5 | TRBV24-1 | TGTGCCACCAGTGATTTAGGAACAGCAGATCAAGAGACCCAGTACTTC | CATSDLGTADQETQYF
NA | TRBD1 | TRBJ2-7 | TRBV25-1 | TGTGCCAGCAGTGAACCCGGGGACAGGGGGGAGCAGTACTTC | CASSEPGDRGEQYF
once | TRBD1 | TRBJ2-1 | TRBV15 | TGTGCCACCAGCCTAGACAGGGGCCTGGACAATGAGCAGTTCTTC | CATSLDRGLDNEQFF
NA | NA | TRBJ1-2 | TRBV5-6 | TGTGCCAGCAGCTTGGACAGGGACGGCTACACCTTC | CASSLDRDGYTF
once | TRBD1 | TRBJ1-6 | TRBV2 | TGTGCCAGCAGTGGGGCAGGGGGCGATTCCCTCCACTTT | CASSGAGGDSLHF
NA | TRBD1 | TRBJ1-5 | TRBV2 | TGTGCCAGCAGTCAGACAGGGGATCAGCCCCAGCATTTT | CASSQTGDQPQHF
few | TRBD1 | TRBJ1-6 | TRBV12-3/TRBV12-4 | TGTGCCAGCAGGGGACAGCAAAATTCACCCCTCCACTTT | CASRGQQNSPLHF
NA | NA | TRBJ1-5 | TRBV4-2 | TGTGCCAGCAGCCAAGGCGCATATGAGGGCAATCAGCCCCAGCATTTT | CASSQGAYEGNQPQHF
few | NA | TRBJ1-3 | TRBV7-7 | TGTGCTAGCAGCCCCCACCGGGGTGATGGAAACACCATATATTTT | CASSPHRGDGNTIYF
NA | NA | TRBJ2-7 | TRBV30 | TGTGCCTGGCAGACTGACCAGGGGTACGAGCAGTACTTC | CAWQTDQGYEQYF